What follows describes a single TCR beta chain. Its antigen is unknown. Documented treatment: about 20 received Ad26.COV2.S at low or high dose, single or two shots; roughly five received placebo; per-sample allocation not given. On day 63 after the first injection, vaccine and placebo recipients gave samples. Aged 18-55 years, donor was enrolled in Boston in the early 2020s. This sample is drawn from a study of Ad26.COV2.S vaccination and SARS-CoV-2 variants. Overall study: Intramuscular Ad26.COV2.S doses were given once or twice, 56 days apart. Findings and caveats of the study: There was a possibility that the TCR breadth and depth analyses underestimated total T cell responses. Vaccinees reportedly had broad spike-specific CD8+ and CD4+ T cell responses.

Libraries were prepared by immunoSEQ multiplex PCR; TCRdb keeps only in-frame clonotypes and omits some of them. The sample has hundreds of thousands of clones; less than 90% are singletons. The sequences come from peripheral blood, collected in a trial of Ad26.COV2.S vaccine versus placebo. This receptor was identified in a person aged 18-65 years who received the Ad26.COV2.S COVID-19 vaccine or a placebo.

CDR3 DNA sequence: TGTGCCAGCAATTTTATGGGACTTGAGTACAATGAGCAGTTCTTC. Translation: CASNFMGLEYNEQFF. The V gene is TRBV28, the J gene TRBJ2-1, with a weak D call TRBD2 (6 bases). Trimming cost V 7 bases and J 4 bases, with 17 bases left between them. CDR1 is MDHEN and CDR2 is SYDVKM in the germline V gene. The CDR3 has 15 amino acids.